This T cell receptor beta chain was identified in a study of early T cells in non-severe SARS-CoV-2 infection. Study outcomes and limitations: Matching results from VDJdb favored anti-spike CD8 responses, leaving private and CD4 specificities undetected.

About this clonotype: What it binds is unknown.

Germline CDR1 is LGHNA and CDR2 is YSLEER. Trimming cost V 1 base and J 4 bases; bases outside gene matches: 6. This CDR3 is built from 16 residues. Individual cDNA molecules were tagged with unique molecular identifiers. A single record per CDR3 protein comes from TCRdb applying MiXCR to the 5' RACE reads. The table has tens of thousands of distinct CDR3 sequences, approximately 14% seen once. This clonotype was obtained from an adult who was a healthcare worker with PCR-confirmed SARS-CoV-2 infection or an uninfected control (not recorded which). Sequencing was performed on whole blood. This chain uses TRBV4-3 with TRBJ2-1; 8 bases fit TRBD2. Written as DNA, the CDR3 is TGCGCCAGCAGCCAAGGGTTGGCGGGGGGATACAATGAGCAGTTCTTC. Translation: CASSQGLAGGYNEQFF.